The rows below give T cell receptor beta chains drawn from one sample of a study of technical replicates of blood from several donors. The protocol was immunoSEQ multiplex PCR, while the TCRdb copy is restricted to in-frame clones and leaves out a portion. The sample includes about 68,000 clones, less than 98% seen only once; the top ten take roughly 0.25%. Sequencing input: T cells isolated from PBMCs. The origin of the receptors is a human donor in good health. Each CDR3 is given with its conserved first and last residue. The order of the fields is J gene, clone size, D gene, V gene, CDR3 protein, CDR3 DNA. D genes are given only for firm matches. Only some rows state a clone size, as once, few, many or a class for expanded clones.

TRBJ2-1 - TRBD2 TRBV4-3 CASSQNLAGTDYNEQFF TGCGCCAGCAGCCAAAATCTAGCGGGAACCGATTACAATGAGCAGTTCTTC
TRBJ1-2 - - TRBV7-9 CASSLVAAYGYTF TGTGCCAGCAGCTTAGTGGCTGCTTATGGCTACACCTTC
TRBJ1-2 once - TRBV14 CASSQEWGLGGYTF TGTGCCAGCAGCCAAGAATGGGGGCTGGGAGGCTACACCTTC
TRBJ1-2 - - TRBV25-1 CASSLSDYGYTF TGTGCCAGCAGTTTGAGCGACTATGGCTACACCTTC
TRBJ2-7 - TRBD1 TRBV7-3 CASSLGQDEQYF TGTGCCAGCAGCTTGGGACAGGACGAGCAGTACTTC
TRBJ2-7 - TRBD2 TRBV29-1 CSVAGGGRYEQYF TGCAGCGTTGCAGGCGGGGGACGCTACGAGCAGTACTTC
TRBJ2-1 - - TRBV28 CASSLMRSGEQFF TGTGCCAGCAGTTTAATGAGGAGCGGGGAGCAGTTCTTC
TRBJ2-7 - - TRBV6-5 CASTLGQGIYEQYF TGTGCCAGCACCCTAGGGCAGGGGATCTACGAGCAGTACTTC
TRBJ1-2 - - TRBV10-1 CASSGGNSGNFYGYTF TGCGCCAGCAGTGGTGGAAATTCAGGGAATTTCTATGGCTACACCTTC
TRBJ1-5 - - TRBV13 CASSSGRQFNQPQHF TGTGCCAGCAGCTCCGGCAGGCAATTCAATCAGCCCCAGCATTTT
TRBJ1-1 - - TRBV7-9 CASSGSTEAFF TGTGCCAGCAGCGGTAGCACCGAAGCTTTCTTT
TRBJ1-2 - - TRBV25-1 CASSEPRQTLKGYTF TGTGCCAGCAGTGAACCTCGACAGACCTTAAAGGGCTACACCTTC
TRBJ2-7 - - TRBV14 CASSPTRWWDEQYF TGTGCCAGCAGCCCGACTCGCTGGTGGGACGAGCAGTACTTC
TRBJ1-1 - TRBD1 TRBV7-2 CASSTGTGPGNTEAFF TGTGCCAGCAGCACCGGGACAGGGCCGGGAAACACTGAAGCTTTCTTT
TRBJ2-7 - TRBD1 TRBV27 CASSFRDRGRIKHEQYF TGTGCCAGCAGTTTTAGGGACAGGGGGCGAATTAAACACGAGCAGTACTTC
TRBJ2-7 - TRBD2 TRBV15 CATSNPGGSYEQYF TGTGCCACCAGCAATCCGGGAGGATCCTACGAGCAGTACTTC
TRBJ2-1 - - TRBV6-6 CASSYTPTGNEQFF TGTGCCAGCAGTTACACTCCGACGGGGAATGAGCAGTTCTTC
TRBJ2-3 few TRBD2 TRBV6-4 CASSEGTSGSDTQYF TGTGCCAGCAGTGAGGGGACTAGCGGGAGTGATACGCAGTATTTT
TRBJ2-2 - TRBD2 TRBV11-3 CASSLDGLVDTGELFF TGTGCCAGCAGCCTAGACGGACTAGTCGACACCGGGGAGCTGTTTTTT
TRBJ2-2 - - TRBV2 CAISKAGIGELFF TGTGCCATTTCGAAAGCAGGCATCGGGGAGCTGTTTTTT
TRBJ1-1 - - TRBV6-5 CASSRGNTEAFF TGTGCCAGCAGTAGAGGGAACACTGAAGCTTTCTTT
TRBJ2-5 - TRBD1 TRBV7-2 CASSYGTVQETQYF TGTGCCAGCAGCTATGGGACAGTGCAAGAGACCCAGTACTTC
TRBJ2-2 - TRBD2 TRBV7-3 CASSPGGTGELFF TGTGCCAGCAGCCCGGGGGGCACCGGGGAGCTGTTTTTT
TRBJ1-5 - TRBD1 TRBV19 CASNLYPGTGGLRYQPQHF TGTGCCAGTAATCTATATCCCGGGACAGGGGGGTTGCGATATCAGCCCCAGCATTTT
TRBJ2-7 - - TRBV20-1 CSGGSYEQYF TGCAGTGGGGGCAGCTACGAGCAGTACTTC
TRBJ1-1 - TRBD1 TRBV6-5 CASSRDRGNTEAFF TGTGCCAGCAGTCGCGACAGGGGGAACACTGAAGCTTTCTTT
TRBJ2-1 once - TRBV19 CASSPFGNPSNEQFF TGTGCCAGTAGTCCCTTCGGGAACCCCAGTAATGAGCAGTTCTTC
TRBJ2-1 - TRBD2 TRBV7-8 CASSPSGRGDEQFF TGTGCCAGCAGCCCAAGCGGGAGAGGCGATGAGCAGTTCTTC
TRBJ1-2 - - TRBV7-9 CASSQDSPYGYTF TGTGCCAGCAGCCAGGACAGCCCCTATGGCTACACCTTC